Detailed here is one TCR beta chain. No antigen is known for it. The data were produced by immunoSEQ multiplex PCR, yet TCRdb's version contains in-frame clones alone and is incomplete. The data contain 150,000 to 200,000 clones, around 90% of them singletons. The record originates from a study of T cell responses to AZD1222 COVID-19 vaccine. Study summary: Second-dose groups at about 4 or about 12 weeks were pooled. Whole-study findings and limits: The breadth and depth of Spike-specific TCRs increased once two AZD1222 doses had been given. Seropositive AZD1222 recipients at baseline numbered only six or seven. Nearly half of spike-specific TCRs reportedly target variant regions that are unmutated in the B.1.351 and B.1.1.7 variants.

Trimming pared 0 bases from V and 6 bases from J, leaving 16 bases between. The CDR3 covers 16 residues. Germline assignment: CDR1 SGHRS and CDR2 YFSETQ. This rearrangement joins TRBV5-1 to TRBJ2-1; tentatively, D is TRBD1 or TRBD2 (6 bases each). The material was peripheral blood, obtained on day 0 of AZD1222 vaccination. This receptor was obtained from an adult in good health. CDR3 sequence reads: CASSLAIGGPPNEQFF. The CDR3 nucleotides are TGCGCCAGCAGCTTGGCCATCGGGGGCCCCCCCAATGAGCAGTTCTTC.